The entry below describes one T cell receptor beta chain. Its recognized antigen is unknown. No much larger clonotype is one base removed from it; base qualities were not supplied. These data are taken from a study of esophageal squamous cell carcinoma under preoperative chemotherapy (dated by TCRdb to 2016 to 2019). Study-wide context: Both tumor-infiltrating lymphocytes and peripheral blood T cells had their TCR repertoires profiled in the study. A handful of patients with primary esophageal squamous cell carcinoma made up the cohort. The effects of paclitaxel-nedaplatin chemotherapy on T-cell receptor repertoires in patients with esophageal squamous cell carcinoma were assessed. Repertoires from samples obtained before paclitaxel-nedaplatin therapy were compared with repertoires from samples obtained after paclitaxel-nedaplatin therapy. Broader findings and caveats from the paper: A significant increase in TCR diversity was observed in peripheral T cells after chemotherapy, whereas no such increase was observed in tumor-infiltrating lymphocytes. Rather than arising solely from local clonal changes, post-treatment tumor-infiltrating lymphocytes appeared to come partly from peripheral T cells that migrated into the tumor. Only 4 or 5 patients with esophageal squamous cell carcinoma were analyzed, making for a small cohort. Paclitaxel-nedaplatin therapy caused immediate and substantial changes in clonotype frequency, and abundant clones were more likely to contract than to amplify.

Trimming removed 7 bases from V and 1 base from J, leaving 11 bases between the germline ends. Measured from the cysteine to the phenylalanine, the CDR3 is 14 residues long. Only the CDR3 portion is preserved as DNA: 42 bases, with reading frame beginning at the first base. The germline V gene supplies CDR1 MNHNS and CDR2 SASEGT. Receptor amplification or capture employed PCR. Sequencing was performed on a HiSeq X Ten. TCR repertoires were characterized by high-throughput sequencing. TCRdb reprocessed the public reads (quality trimming at Q25 with fastp, clone calling with MiXCR) and kept in-frame beta chains. CDR3 protein sequences are deduplicated, and each keeps its most common genes and DNA. Recorded for this sample are under 14,000 distinct CDR3 sequences; over 55% of them occurred a single time. Together, the top ten hold about 29% of the sample. Reading the label with the study, this specimen's time point is: after preoperative PTX-NDP chemotherapy. Paclitaxel-nedaplatin was administered to patients as preoperative chemotherapy before surgery.

The specimen was collected from a patient given preoperative chemotherapy. The chain employs TRBV6-1 and TRBJ2-1; TRBD2 is perhaps the D gene, given 6 matching bases. This clonotype was sampled from a human donor with esophageal squamous cell carcinoma. The donor label of this sample is uncertain. The DNA is TGTGCCAGCATAATAGGGACTTCCTACAATGAGCAGTTCTTC. It translates as CASIIGTSYNEQFF.